This passage covers 32 T cell receptor beta chains from one sample sequenced in a study of blood T cell repertoires in COVID-19. Clones were read by immunoSEQ multiplex PCR, and TCRdb kept only the in-frame ones, dropping some. This table holds approximately 230,000 clones, 70% to 90% found once. The sample comprised PBMCs or T cells enriched from blood (not recorded which). The receptors stem from a woman aged 45-59 years with acute COVID-19.

The rearrangement links TRBV2 to TRBJ2-7; TRBD2 might be the D (6 bases). The CDR3 spans 15 residues. Germline V gives CDR1 SNHLY, CDR2 FYNNEI. V lost 6 bases and J lost 3, with 18 bases in between. This CDR3 is CASRRGSGSYYEQYF. CDR3 coding DNA: TGTGCCAGCAGACGGGGATCCGGGAGTTACTACGAGCAGTACTTC.

The CDR3 DNA reads as TGTGCCAGCAAGCACAGGGAATATAGCAATCAGCCCCAGCATTTT. It is translated as CASKHREYSNQPQHF. The rearrangement links TRBV6-5 to TRBJ1-5; tentatively, D is TRBD1 (6 bases). Germline-derived CDR1 and CDR2 are MNHEY and SVGAGI. The CDR3 runs to 15 residues. Trimming removed 7 bases at V and 0 bases at J, with 13 bases between.

The V gene is TRBV7-2, the J gene TRBJ2-7, with 10 positions matching TRBD2. The CDR3 covers 16 residues. After removal of 5 bases from V and 7 bases from J, the junction contained 14 bases not matched to a gene. Germline V gene sequence: CDR1 SGHTA, CDR2 FQGNSA. Here the CDR3 DNA reads TGTGCCAGCAGCCCTAGCGGGAGTGGTTTCCGTTGGGAGCAGTACTTC. Protein product: CASSPSGSGFRWEQYF.

The CDR3 is CASSFPGLSYNEQFF. CDR3 DNA sequence: TGTGCCAGCAGCTTTCCGGGACTGTCCTACAATGAGCAGTTCTTC. The chain combines TRBV5-7 with TRBJ2-1; D might be TRBD2 (6 bases). TRBV5-7 is annotated as an ORF whose role is uncertain. Deletions cut 2 bases from V and 1 base from J, with 10 bases between. This CDR3 is 15 amino acids long.

The chain uses TRBV5-1 and TRBJ1-3; possibly TRBD1 for D (5 bases). This CDR3 spans 16 amino acids. The V end lost 5 bases, the J end lost 4 bases, and 19 bases lay between the germline ends. In germline, CDR1 is SGHRS, CDR2 YFSETQ. The CDR3 here is CASSNYGGLLGNTIYF. The CDR3 DNA follows: TGCGCCAGCAGTAATTACGGGGGACTCCTAGGAAACACCATATATTTT.

The chain employs TRBV4-1 and TRBJ2-7; 12 bases line up with TRBD2. The germline CDR1 and CDR2 sequences are MGHRA and YSYEKL. The CDR3 totals 17 residues. The junction had 7 bases not matched to a gene; V was cut back by 2 bases and J by 2 bases. CDR3 sequence: CASSQSPLAGGPYEQYF. CDR3 sequence (DNA): TGCGCCAGCAGCCAATCGCCGCTAGCGGGAGGGCCCTACGAGCAGTACTTC.

The V gene is TRBV11-1, the J gene TRBJ2-5; 7 positions match TRBD2. CDR3 length equals 15 residues. Germline assignment: CDR1 SGHAT and CDR2 FQDESV (reference sequence). Germline trimming cut 1 base from V and 5 bases from J; bases unmatched to any gene: 7. The CDR3 loop is CASSLGAGSRETQYF. The CDR3 nucleotides read TGTGCCAGCAGCTTAGGAGCGGGGTCCCGGGAGACCCAGTACTTC.

CDR3 coding DNA: TGTGCCAGCAGCTTAGAGTGGGGGGGCACCTGGACATCCTACGAGCAGTACTTC. Its protein product is CASSLEWGGTWTSYEQYF. This sequence joins TRBV7-9 and TRBJ2-7; TRBD2 is a possible D gene (7 bases). V dropped 1 base and J dropped 1 base, with 20 bases sitting between them. The CDR3 sequence is 18 residues long. Germline-derived CDR1 and CDR2 are SEHNR and FQNEAQ (reference sequence).

The J gene is TRBJ1-1, the V gene TRBV3-1 (or the pseudogene TRBV3-2); D is possibly TRBD1 (5 bases). The CDR3 spans 15 residues. Trimming shortened V by 0 bases and J by 6 bases, and 14 bases separated the two germline ends. Germline V gene data show CDR1 as LGHDT and CDR2 as YNNKEL (reference sequence). CDR3 sequence: CASSQDAWGVAEAFF. The CDR3 DNA is TGTGCCAGCAGCCAAGACGCCTGGGGGGTCGCTGAAGCTTTCTTT.

This clone was seen just once. The chain joins TRBV9 to TRBJ2-1, with 13 bases aligning to TRBD2. The CDR3 length is 15 residues. The germline V gene encodes CDR1 SGDLS and CDR2 YYNGEE. The junction had 3 bases not matched to a gene; V was cut back by 3 bases and J by 6 bases. DNA of the CDR3: TGTGCCAGCAGCGACCGGACTAGCGGGAGCAATGAGCAGTTCTTC. Translation: CASSDRTSGSNEQFF.

The chain links TRBV28 to TRBJ1-4; TRBD1 aligns across 7 bases. Germline CDR1 and CDR2: MDHEN and SYDVKM. The V segment lost 3 bases and the J segment 10 bases; nucleotides outside the gene matches: 11. The CDR3 loop spans 15 amino acids. The CDR3 sequence is CASSFWPGGIGKLFF. CDR3 coding DNA: TGTGCCAGCAGTTTTTGGCCAGGGGGAATAGGAAAACTGTTTTTT. The variable domain in full, with the rest retrieved from reference TRBV28 and TRBJ1-4, is DVKVTQSSRYLVKRTGEKVFLECVQDMDHENMFWYRQDPGLGLRLIYFSYDVKMKEKGDIPEGYSVSREKKERFSLILESASTNQTSMYLCASSFWPGGIGKLFFGSGTQLSVL.

J is TRBJ2-1 and V is TRBV19; a weak D match, TRBD1 (6 bases). The germline V and J ends were trimmed by 0 bases and 1 base, with 13 bases remaining between them. The CDR3 has 17 amino acids. CDR1 is LNHDA, CDR2 SQIVND, per germline (reference sequence). The CDR3 DNA sequence: TGTGCCAGTAGTATAGATAGTGGGCAGGGGTCCTACAATGAGCAGTTCTTC. Its translation: CASSIDSGQGSYNEQFF.

This chain links TRBV28 with TRBJ2-1; 10 bases are a match to TRBD2. The V and J ends lost 7 bases and 10 bases, in that order; junction bases with no gene match: 10. CDR3 length: 14 amino acids. The germline V gene encodes CDR1 MDHEN and CDR2 SYDVKM. CDR3: CASTRASGSREQFF. The CDR3 DNA sequence: TGTGCCAGCACCAGGGCTAGCGGGAGTCGGGAGCAGTTCTTC.

The genes are TRBV13 and TRBJ1-3; 8 nucleotides align to TRBD1. This CDR3 comprises 17 residues. V shed 0 bases and J 4 bases; nucleotides not matched to a gene: 8. Germline CDR1 and CDR2: PRHDT and FYEKMQ (reference sequence). The CDR3 here is CASSLGGQGSWGNTIYF. The CDR3 DNA sequence: TGTGCCAGCAGCTTAGGTGGACAGGGTTCTTGGGGAAACACCATATATTTT.

The rearrangement joins TRBV6-5 to TRBJ2-1; the match to TRBD2 covers 13 bases. V was pared by 6 bases and J by 8 bases, with 4 bases of the junction left unmatched. Germline CDR1 is MNHEY and CDR2 is SVGAGI. The CDR3 contains 14 residues. The CDR3 loop is CASRTSGRIYEQFF. The DNA of the CDR3 is TGTGCCAGCAGGACTAGCGGGAGGATATATGAGCAGTTCTTC.

As DNA, the CDR3 is TGTGCCAGTAGTATACAGGGGGCCGCAGATACGCAGTATTTT. It codes for CASSIQGAADTQYF. The chain has TRBV19 and TRBJ2-3; 8 nucleotides agree with TRBD1. J lost 4 bases, V lost 2 bases, and 2 bases had no gene match. CDR3 length: 14 residues. CDR1 and CDR2 (germline): LNHDA, SQIVND (reference sequence).

This chain connects TRBV7-9 to TRBJ2-5; no firm D call. Germline CDR1 SEHNR, CDR2 FQNEAQ (reference sequence). The CDR3 loop spans 13 amino acids. V was clipped by 4 bases and J by 4 bases, with 10 bases between them. The CDR3 sequence: CASSSLSGETQYF. The CDR3 bases are TGTGCCAGCAGCTCACTTTCTGGAGAGACCCAGTACTTC.

This chain links TRBV15 with TRBJ1-4; no definite D call. Trimming took 6 bases from V and 1 from J, leaving 15 bases between them. The germline V gene has CDR1 LNHNV and CDR2 YYDKDF (reference sequence). The CDR3 covers 16 residues. CDR3 nucleotides: TGTGCCACCAGTGCAAGTTATGCGGAAACTAATGAAAAACTGTTTTTT. The encoded protein is CATSASYAETNEKLFF.

This clone occurred a few times. This chain connects TRBV19 to TRBJ2-1, with 9 bases matching TRBD2. V lost 7 bases, J lost 7 bases, and 14 bases stayed unmatched. The CDR3 has 16 amino acids. CDR1 is LNHDA and CDR2 is SQIVND in the germline V gene (reference sequence). For the CDR3, the DNA is TGTGCCAGTACCCCCGAGGGCGGGAGGGCCAGTAATGAGCAGTTCTTC. It yields the protein CASTPEGGRASNEQFF. Full variable domain (rest looked up from reference TRBV19 and TRBJ2-1): DGGITQSPKYLFRKEGQNVTLSCEQNLNHDAMYWYRQDPGQGLRLIYYSQIVNDFQKGDIAEGYSVSREKKESFPLTVTSAQKNPTAFYLCASTPEGGRASNEQFFGPGTRLTVL.

Relative to its sample, this clone is medium-sized (0.01 to 0.1%). The V and J genes are TRBV29-1 and TRBJ1-1; D gene unclear. The germline V gene encodes CDR1 SQVTM and CDR2 ANQGSEA. The CDR3 is 11 residues long. Between the trimmed V and J ends, which lost 5 bases and 0 bases, there was a span of 4 bases. CDR3 in amino acids: CSVHVNTEAFF. The CDR3 DNA sequence: TGCAGCGTTCATGTGAACACTGAAGCTTTCTTT.

The chain joins TRBV15 to TRBJ2-2; 9 nucleotides line up with TRBD1. Germline V gene sequence: CDR1 LNHNV, CDR2 YYDKDF (reference sequence). There are 16 residues in the CDR3. Germline trimming cut 1 base from V and 4 bases from J; bases unmatched to any gene: 4. In nucleotides, the CDR3 is TGTGCCACCAGCAGAGGCCGGGACAGGGTCACCGGGGAGCTGTTTTTT. This codes for CATSRGRDRVTGELFF.

This rearrangement joins TRBV15 to TRBJ2-1; weak D call: TRBD2 (5 bases). Trimming shortened V by 1 base and J by 1 base, and 8 bases separated the two germline ends. The CDR3 has 15 amino acids. In germline, CDR1 is LNHNV, CDR2 YYDKDF (reference sequence). CDR3 in amino acids: CATSRVRGSYNEQFF. CDR3 nucleotides: TGTGCCACCAGCAGAGTACGGGGTTCCTACAATGAGCAGTTCTTC. Full variable domain (outside the CDR3, taken from reference TRBV15 and TRBJ2-1): DAMVIQNPRYQVTQFGKPVTLSCSQTLNHNVMYWYQQKSSQAPKLLFHYYDKDFNNEADTPDNFQSRRPNTSFCFLDIRSPGLGDTAMYLCATSRVRGSYNEQFFGPGTRLTVL.

This chain links TRBV18 with TRBJ1-1; D might be TRBD1 (5 bases). Germline CDR1 is KGHSH and CDR2 is LQKENI. The CDR3 spans 13 residues. Trimming left V 3 bases short and J 5 bases short, with 10 bases between. The CDR3 sequence: CASSPTVSTEAFF. In DNA, the CDR3 is TGTGCCAGCTCACCGACAGTCTCTACTGAAGCTTTCTTT.

The chain carries TRBV13 and TRBJ2-1; a weak D match, TRBD2 (6 bases). V lost 2 bases, J lost 5 bases, and 16 bases lay in between. The CDR3 has 16 residues. CDR1 PRHDT and CDR2 FYEKMQ come from the germline V gene (reference sequence). CDR3 region: CASSLTPAGIHNEQFF. Here the CDR3 DNA reads TGTGCCAGCAGCTTAACCCCTGCGGGAATTCACAATGAGCAGTTCTTC.

This chain connects TRBV5-1 to TRBJ1-1; unclear D gene. The V gene lost 4 bases and the J gene lost 1 base, with 11 bases spanning the gap. CDR1 and CDR2 from the germline V gene are SGHRS and YFSETQ. CDR3 length: 14 amino acids. CDR3 nucleotide sequence: TGCGCCAGCAGCCGTTTAGACACGAACACTGAAGCTTTCTTT. Its protein product is CASSRLDTNTEAFF.

The CDR3: CASGRTGQGRHSPLHF. The DNA of the CDR3 is TGTGCCAGCGGCCGGACTGGGCAGGGGAGACATTCACCCCTCCACTTT. The rearrangement links TRBV3-1 (or the pseudogene TRBV3-2) to TRBJ1-6; D may be TRBD1 (6 bases). CDR1 is LGHDT, CDR2 YNNKEL, per germline (reference sequence). The CDR3 is made up of 16 amino acids. Trimming took off 8 bases at V and 8 bases at J, with 22 bases between the two ends.

Worth noting for this clone: Its ends do not fully match the called genes, so a read error is possible. The chain uses TRBV27 and TRBJ2-1, with D tentatively TRBD2 (5 bases). This CDR3 spans 15 amino acids. Germline CDR1 and CDR2: MNHEY and SMNVEV (reference sequence). The CDR3 nucleotides read TGTGCCAGCAGGCACAGCGGTAGCTCCTACAGTGAGCAGTTCTTC. It translates to CASRHSGSSYSEQFF.

V gene TRBV5-6 combines with J gene TRBJ2-1; D remains unclear. Germline assignment: CDR1 SGHDT and CDR2 YYEEEE. V lost 4 bases and J 3 bases, leaving 2 bases between the germline ends. CDR3 length: 11 residues. CDR3: CASSLYNEQFF. The CDR3 DNA reads as TGTGCCAGCAGCCTCTACAATGAGCAGTTCTTC. Full variable domain (rest looked up from reference TRBV5-6 and TRBJ2-1): DAGVTQSPTHLIKTRGQQVTLRCSPKSGHDTVSWYQQALGQGPQFIFQYYEEEERQRGNFPDRFSGHQFPNYSSELNVNALLLGDSALYLCASSLYNEQFFGPGTRLTVL.

The rearrangement uses TRBV7-9 and TRBJ1-2, with D uncertain. Between the trimmed V and J ends, which lost 3 bases and 3 bases, there was a span of 8 bases. The CDR3 consists of 13 residues. Germline loops: CDR1 SEHNR, CDR2 FQNEAQ (reference sequence). CDR3 region: CASSFGVDYGYTF. The CDR3 nucleotides read TGTGCCAGCAGCTTTGGAGTTGACTATGGCTACACCTTC.

The rearrangement links TRBV12-3 or TRBV12-4 to TRBJ2-3; D gene unclear. Trimming took off 2 bases at V and 9 bases at J, with 9 bases between the two ends. The length of the CDR3 is 12 residues. The CDR3 bases are TGTGCCAGCAGTTTACTACGCGAGACGCAGTATTTT. This encodes CASSLLRETQYF.

The chain carries TRBV5-6 and TRBJ2-6, with D unresolved. Germline lookup yields CDR1 SGHDT and CDR2 YYEEEE. Trimming stripped 0 bases from V and 1 base from J, with 17 bases between. CDR3 length: 19 amino acids. CDR3 sequence reads: CASSLGVAGFVSGANVLTF. In DNA form, the CDR3 reads TGTGCCAGCAGCTTGGGGGTCGCAGGCTTCGTTTCTGGGGCCAACGTCCTGACTTTC.

Worth noting for this clone: Germline and junction disagree at one end, which may indicate a read error. The chain joins TRBV28 to TRBJ2-7, with D maybe TRBD2 (5 bases). The length of the CDR3 is 12 residues. Germline CDR1 is MDHEN and CDR2 is SYDVKM. Here the CDR3 reads CATSGSGYEQYF. CDR3 sequence (DNA): TGTGCCACCAGTGGGAGTGGGTACGAGCAGTACTTC.